What follows are 20 T cell receptor beta chains derived from one specimen sequenced in a study of vaccination and CD4 T cells after COVID-19. Noted treatment: approximately 9-day PBMC culture with coronavirus spike peptide pools or control peptides (ViraFEST assay). Scientists ran DNA taken from cultured CD4+ T cells through the Oncomine TCR Beta short-read assay for sequencing. TCRdb reanalysed the PCR reads using MiXCR and keeps one entry per CDR3 protein. This repertoire shows around 13,000 distinct CDR3 sequences, roughly 20% found once; its top ten account for nearly 15%. Antigens for these TCRs are unknown. Sequencing used cultured CD4+ T cells from blood. The receptors were sampled from a human donor with COVID-19.

This chain uses TRBV5-6 with TRBJ2-6, with a weak D call TRBD2 (5 bases). Trimming removed 2 bases at V and 0 bases at J, with 6 bases between. Germline CDR1 is SGHDT and CDR2 is YYEEEE. This CDR3 region has 15 residues. CDR3 in amino acids: CASSFRGSGANVLTF. In DNA, the CDR3 is TGTGCCAGCAGCTTCCGGGGCTCTGGGGCCAACGTCCTGACTTTC.

The rearrangement uses TRBV6-1 and TRBJ2-7, with 9 bases fitting TRBD1. Germline CDR1 reads MNHNS; CDR2 reads SASEGT. The V and J ends lost 7 bases and 0 bases, in that order; junction bases with no gene match: 7. This CDR3 is 15 amino acids long. The CDR3 sequence: CASNDRDRASYEQYF. The CDR3 DNA is TGTGCCAGCAATGACCGGGACAGGGCCTCCTACGAGCAGTACTTC.

About this clonotype: An end of the junction differs from the germline gene, which may be a read error. V gene TRBV12-5 combines with J gene TRBJ2-3, with D perhaps matching TRBD1 (5 bases). The CDR3 extends over 13 amino acids. CDR1 and CDR2 from the germline V gene are LGHNT and FRNRAP. DNA of the CDR3: TGTGCTAGTGGTTCGACTCTGACAGATACGCAGTATTTC. It yields the protein CASGSTLTDTQYF. Complete variable domain (other parts from reference TRBV12-5 and TRBJ2-3): DARVTQTPRHKVTEMGQEVTMRCQPILGHNTVFWYRQTMMQGLELLAYFRNRAPLDDSGMPKDRFSAEMPDATLATLKIQPSEPRDSAVYFCASGSTLTDTQYFGPGTRLTVL.

This chain joins TRBV6-1 and TRBJ1-3; D uncertain. The CDR3 totals 13 residues. From germline, CDR1 is MNHNS and CDR2 SASEGT. V gave up 8 bases and J gave up 0 bases, with 8 bases separating them. CDR3 bases: TGTGCCAGCCAAGGTCTCTCTGGAAACACCATATATTTT. Encoded protein: CASQGLSGNTIYF.

The chain is built from TRBV7-9 and TRBJ2-7; either TRBD1 or TRBD2 may supply D (5 bases each). Trimming cost V 5 bases and J 0 bases, with 17 bases left between them. CDR1 is SEHNR, CDR2 FQNEAQ, per germline (reference sequence). CDR3 length: 16 amino acids. The CDR3 sequence is CASSILRDGYSYEQYF. The CDR3, as DNA: TGTGCCAGCAGCATCCTCCGGGACGGATACTCCTACGAGCAGTACTTC.

This clonotype came up a few times. This chain links TRBV5-1 with TRBJ2-7; no definite D call. The CDR3 is 12 residues long. V was cut by 5 bases and J by 6 bases, with 12 bases left in between. Germline V gene lookup returns CDR1 SGHRS and CDR2 YFSETQ. CDR3 in DNA: TGCGCCAGCAGGGACGGTTTAGGCGAGCAGTACTTC. Amino acid sequence: CASRDGLGEQYF.

The J gene is TRBJ1-6, the V gene TRBV19, with 9 bases matching TRBD1. Unmatched junction bases numbered 9, after V lost 9 bases and J lost 9 bases. The CDR3 extends over 14 amino acids. Germline V gene sequence: CDR1 LNHDA, CDR2 SQIVND (reference sequence). Here the CDR3 DNA reads TGTGCCAGCCACTGGGGGACAGGGTTTTCACCCCTCCACTTT. Amino acids: CASHWGTGFSPLHF. Full variable domain (outside the CDR3, taken from reference TRBV19 and TRBJ1-6): DGGITQSPKYLFRKEGQNVTLSCEQNLNHDAMYWYRQDPGQGLRLIYYSQIVNDFQKGDIAEGYSVSREKKESFPLTVTSAQKNPTAFYLCASHWGTGFSPLHFGNGTRLTVT.

This clonotype was seen a handful of times. The CDR3 nucleotides read TGTGCCAGCAGCCGGGGACAGGGGGTCGAGACCCAGTACTTC. Protein: CASSRGQGVETQYF. The chain combines TRBV11-3 with TRBJ2-5, with 11 nucleotides matching TRBD1. The CDR3 has 14 amino acids. The germline CDR1 and CDR2 sequences are SGHNT and YENEEA. V gave up 5 bases and J gave up 5 bases; unmatched junction bases: 4.

This rearrangement joins TRBV11-1 to TRBJ2-5, with TRBD1 as a possible D gene (7 bases). V was pared by 3 bases and J by 5 bases, with 16 bases between. Looked up from germline, CDR1 is SGHAT and CDR2 is FQDESV (reference sequence). This CDR3 comprises 15 residues. The CDR3 is CASSLAGGRMETQYF. CDR3 in DNA: TGTGCCAGCAGCTTGGCAGGGGGGCGGATGGAGACCCAGTACTTC.

The chain couples TRBV5-6 to TRBJ1-5, with a possible D match to TRBD1 (5 bases). The CDR3 runs to 15 residues. Looked up from germline, CDR1 is SGHDT and CDR2 is YYEEEE. Trimming left V 0 bases short and J 5 bases short, with 12 bases between. CDR3 coding DNA: TGTGCCAGCAGCTTGGGGGGGACGGTCTATCAGCCCCAGCATTTT. Protein sequence: CASSLGGTVYQPQHF.

The chain has TRBV19 and TRBJ2-2; TRBD1 agrees at 7 bases. V trimming: 6 bases; J trimming: 6 bases; junction bases outside the gene matches: 7. CDR1 LNHDA and CDR2 SQIVND come from the germline V gene (reference sequence). The CDR3 runs 14 residues. DNA of the CDR3: TGTGCCAGTAGGGGCACAGGGGTGGCCGGGGAGCTGTTTTTT. Translating gives CASRGTGVAGELFF.

The V call is TRBV14, the J call TRBJ2-2; possibly TRBD2 for D (5 bases). The CDR3 contains 15 residues. The ends were cut back, 4 bases at V and 5 bases at J, with 14 bases in the middle. Germline V gene lookup returns CDR1 SGHDN and CDR2 FVKESK. The CDR3 nucleotides read TGTGCCAGCAGCCTCGATCAGCGGTGGACCGGGGAGCTGTTTTTT. As protein: CASSLDQRWTGELFF.

This clonotype has a handful of counts. The chain is built from TRBV20-1 and TRBJ2-1; 8 nucleotides align to TRBD1. Trimming cost V 1 base and J 5 bases; bases outside gene matches: 19. Per germline, CDR1 DFQATT and CDR2 SNEGSKA (reference sequence). CDR3 size: 19 residues. As DNA, the CDR3 is TGCAGTGCTAGAGTCCCAGGTGACAGGGGATTTAATTCAAACAATGAGCAGTTCTTC. This sequence encodes CSARVPGDRGFNSNNEQFF.

The chain combines TRBV19 with TRBJ2-5; 9 bases align to TRBD1. This CDR3 contains 16 residues. In germline, CDR1 is LNHDA, CDR2 SQIVND (reference sequence). V shed 3 bases and J 5 bases; nucleotides not matched to a gene: 10. The CDR3 spells CASSMEQGAMRETQYF. The CDR3 coding sequence is TGTGCCAGTAGTATGGAACAGGGGGCTATGAGGGAGACCCAGTACTTC. Looking up the rest from reference TRBV19 and TRBJ2-5 gives the full variable domain: DGGITQSPKYLFRKEGQNVTLSCEQNLNHDAMYWYRQDPGQGLRLIYYSQIVNDFQKGDIAEGYSVSREKKESFPLTVTSAQKNPTAFYLCASSMEQGAMRETQYFGPGTRLLVL.

This chain links TRBV27 with TRBJ2-3; tentative D call: TRBD1 (6 bases). V was shortened by 2 bases and J by 4 bases, with 19 bases between the two germline ends. The germline V gene encodes CDR1 MNHEY and CDR2 SMNVEV (reference sequence). The CDR3 sequence is 17 residues long. CDR3 sequence reads: CASSLRGGGVGPDTQYF. The CDR3 DNA is TGTGCCAGCAGTTTAAGAGGGGGTGGAGTGGGCCCAGATACGCAGTATTTT.

This clonotype was counted only a few times. The chain joins TRBV12-3 or TRBV12-4 to TRBJ1-5; 7 bases are a match to TRBD1. Trimming at V came to 6 bases and at J to 1 base, leaving 9 bases not matched to a gene. This CDR3 is 16 amino acids long. As DNA, the CDR3 is TGTGCCAGCAGCAAATCGGACAGGATAAGCAATCAGCCCCAGCATTTT. It codes for CASSKSDRISNQPQHF.

This clonotype has a handful of counts. This chain links TRBV6-5 with TRBJ1-6; a weak D match, TRBD1 (6 bases). This CDR3 spans 15 amino acids. Per the germline V gene, CDR1 is MNHEY and CDR2 is SVGAGI. V gave up 4 bases and J gave up 5 bases, with 12 bases separating them. The CDR3 bases are TGTGCCAGCAGTTTCACAGGGCCCCATAATTCACCCCTCCACTTT. It translates to CASSFTGPHNSPLHF.

This clonotype was observed a few times. The chain recombines TRBV7-2 with TRBJ1-5, with D unclear. This CDR3 is built from 15 residues. V was shortened by 2 bases and J by 5 bases, with 13 bases between the two germline ends. Germline values: CDR1 SGHTA, CDR2 FQGNSA. CDR3 in DNA: TGTGCCAGCAGCTTATTTTTAGGGTCCGATCAGCCCCAGCATTTT. Its translation is CASSLFLGSDQPQHF.

The chain uses TRBV28 and TRBJ1-2; weak D call: TRBD1 (6 bases). The CDR3 extends over 14 amino acids. Looked up from germline, CDR1 is MDHEN and CDR2 is SYDVKM. With 4 bases removed from V and 1 base from J, the gap between germline ends came to 10 bases. CDR3 sequence reads: CASSSMDSNYGYTF. The CDR3 DNA sequence: TGTGCCAGCAGTTCCATGGACAGTAACTATGGCTACACCTTC.

This clonotype was seen a few times. The genes are TRBV7-9 and TRBJ2-5, with 8 bases that match TRBD2. Germline CDR1 reads SEHNR; CDR2 reads FQNEAQ (reference sequence). V gave up 3 bases and J gave up 5 bases; unmatched junction bases: 5. The CDR3 is 14 residues long. The DNA for the CDR3 is TGTGCCAGCAGCTTTGCGGGGGGACGTGAGACCCAGTACTTC. It codes for CASSFAGGRETQYF.